Shown below are 2 T cell receptor beta chains from a single sample sequenced in a study of graft-versus-host responses after intestinal transplantation. The method was immunoSEQ multiplex PCR; TCRdb's version includes in-frame clones alone and lacks a portion of them. The sample carries some 120,000 clones, about nine tenths recorded once. These receptors have no identified antigens. The starting material was unstimulated CD4+ T cells sorted from spleen or lymph node cells, obtained before intestinal transplant. The receptors shown here come from a human donor who received an intestinal transplant.

CDR3 coding DNA: TGTGCCAGCAGAGGACAGGTTAGCTATGGCTACACCTTC. It translates to CASRGQVSYGYTF. The gene calls are TRBV6-5 and TRBJ1-2, with 7 bases matching TRBD1. The CDR3 runs to 13 residues. The germline V gene has CDR1 MNHEY and CDR2 SVGAGI. Losses at the gene ends were 6 bases for V and 4 bases for J; bases not matched to a gene: 5.

This chain joins TRBV5-1 and TRBJ2-5, with 12 nucleotides matching TRBD1. The V and J ends lost 2 bases and 5 bases, in that order; junction bases with no gene match: 4. The CDR3 extends over 15 amino acids. Germline V lookup: CDR1 SGHRS, CDR2 YFSETQ. CDR3 loop: CASSLGTGGWETQYF. The CDR3 DNA is TGCGCCAGCAGCTTAGGGACAGGGGGCTGGGAGACCCAGTACTTC.